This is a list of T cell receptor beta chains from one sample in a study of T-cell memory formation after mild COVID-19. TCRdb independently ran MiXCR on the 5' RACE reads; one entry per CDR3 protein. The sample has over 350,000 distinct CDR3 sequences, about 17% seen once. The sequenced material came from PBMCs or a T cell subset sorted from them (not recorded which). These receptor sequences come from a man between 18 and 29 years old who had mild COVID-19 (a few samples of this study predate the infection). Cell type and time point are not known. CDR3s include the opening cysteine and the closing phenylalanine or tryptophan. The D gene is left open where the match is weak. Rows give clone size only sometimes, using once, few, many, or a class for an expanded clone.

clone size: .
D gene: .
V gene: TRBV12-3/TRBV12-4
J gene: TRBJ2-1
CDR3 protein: CASSTRQGISNEQFF
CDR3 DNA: TGTGCCAGCTCGACCCGGCAGGGAATCAGCAATGAGCAGTTCTTC

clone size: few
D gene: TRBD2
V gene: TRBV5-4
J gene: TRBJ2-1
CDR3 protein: CASSLSFSSGGAGEQFF
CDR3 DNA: TGTGCCAGCAGCTTGTCGTTCTCCAGCGGGGGGGCAGGTGAGCAGTTCTTC

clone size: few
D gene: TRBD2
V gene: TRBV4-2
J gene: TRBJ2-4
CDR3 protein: CASSHLTPQGGETERNIQYF
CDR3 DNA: TGTGCCAGCAGCCACCTAACCCCGCAGGGAGGGGAGACCGAACGAAACATTCAGTACTTC

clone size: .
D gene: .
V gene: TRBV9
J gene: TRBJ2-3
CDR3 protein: CASNTGLADTQYF
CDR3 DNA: TGTGCCAGCAACACAGGGCTGGCAGATACGCAGTATTTT

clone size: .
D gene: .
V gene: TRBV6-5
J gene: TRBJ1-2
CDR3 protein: CASSQSGTNYGYTF
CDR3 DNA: TGTGCCAGCAGCCAGTCGGGCACTAACTATGGCTACACCTTC

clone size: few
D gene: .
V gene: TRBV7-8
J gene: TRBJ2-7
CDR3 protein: CASSLAGTYYSYEQYF
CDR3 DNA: TGTGCCAGCAGCTTAGCCGGGACGTACTACTCCTACGAGCAGTACTTC

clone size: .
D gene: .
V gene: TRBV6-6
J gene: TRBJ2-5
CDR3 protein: CASSYSRGLGAQYF
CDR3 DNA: TGTGCCAGCAGTTACTCGCGGGGGCTCGGGGCCCAGTACTTC

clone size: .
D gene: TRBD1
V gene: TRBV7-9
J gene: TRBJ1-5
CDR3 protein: CASSDWTGGVNQPQHF
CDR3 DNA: TGTGCCAGCAGCGACTGGACAGGGGGAGTCAATCAGCCCCAGCATTTT

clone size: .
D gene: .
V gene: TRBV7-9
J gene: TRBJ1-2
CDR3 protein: CASWLTGDYGYTF
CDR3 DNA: TGTGCCAGCTGGTTGACTGGGGACTATGGCTACACCTTC

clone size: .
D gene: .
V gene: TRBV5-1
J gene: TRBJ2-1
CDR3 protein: CASSPVPGRDGEQFF
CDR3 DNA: TGCGCCAGCAGCCCCGTCCCGGGGCGCGACGGTGAGCAGTTCTTC

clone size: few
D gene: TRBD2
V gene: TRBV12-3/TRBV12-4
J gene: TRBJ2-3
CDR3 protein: CASSLGLAGAGRDTQYF
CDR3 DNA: TGTGCCAGCAGTTTAGGGCTAGCGGGGGCCGGGCGGGATACGCAGTATTTT

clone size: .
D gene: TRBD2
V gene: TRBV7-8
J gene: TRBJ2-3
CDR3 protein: CASSLGVAGGTDTQYF
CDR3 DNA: TGTGCCAGCAGCTTAGGGGTGGCGGGGGGCACAGATACGCAGTATTTT

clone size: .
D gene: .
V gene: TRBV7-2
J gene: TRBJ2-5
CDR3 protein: CASSLPDLKETQYF
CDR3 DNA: TGTGCCAGCAGTCTCCCCGACTTGAAAGAGACCCAGTACTTC

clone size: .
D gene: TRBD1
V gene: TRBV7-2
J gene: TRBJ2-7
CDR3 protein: CASSSDRGQVYEQYF
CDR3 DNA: TGTGCCAGCAGCTCGGACAGGGGCCAGGTCTACGAGCAGTACTTC

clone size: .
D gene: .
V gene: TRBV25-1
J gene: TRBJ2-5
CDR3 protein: CASSELSRGETQYF
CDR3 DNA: TGTGCCAGCAGTGAATTGTCGAGGGGAGAGACCCAGTACTTC

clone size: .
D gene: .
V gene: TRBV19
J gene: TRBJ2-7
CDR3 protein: CASSIGGEQYF
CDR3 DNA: TGTGCCAGTAGTATTGGTGGCGAGCAGTACTTC

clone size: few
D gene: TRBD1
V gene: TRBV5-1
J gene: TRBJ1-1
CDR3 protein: CASSLQGAPRRGTEAFF
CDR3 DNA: TGCGCCAGCAGCTTACAGGGGGCCCCACGCCGGGGCACTGAAGCTTTCTTT

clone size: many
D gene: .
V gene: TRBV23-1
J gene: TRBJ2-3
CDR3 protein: CASSQSAVHTDTQYF
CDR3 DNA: TGCGCCAGCAGTCAATCGGCGGTACACACAGATACGCAGTATTTT

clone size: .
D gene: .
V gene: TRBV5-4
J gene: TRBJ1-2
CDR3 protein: CASSYEGRDGYTF
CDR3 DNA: TGTGCCAGCAGCTATGAGGGAAGGGATGGCTACACCTTC

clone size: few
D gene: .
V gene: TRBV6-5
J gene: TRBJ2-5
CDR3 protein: CASRRGRQGVTQYF
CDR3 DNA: TGTGCCAGCAGGAGGGGACGCCAAGGGGTGACCCAGTACTTC

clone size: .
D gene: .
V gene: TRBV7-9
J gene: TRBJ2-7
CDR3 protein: CASSREGGRTYEQYF
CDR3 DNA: TGTGCCAGCAGCCGCGAGGGGGGGCGGACCTACGAGCAGTACTTC

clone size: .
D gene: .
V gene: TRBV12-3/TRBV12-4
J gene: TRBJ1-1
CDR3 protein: CASSPPAFF
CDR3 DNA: TGTGCCAGCAGCCCCCCCGCTTTCTTT

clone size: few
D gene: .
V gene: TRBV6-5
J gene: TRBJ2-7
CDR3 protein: CASSYGGLGSYEQYF
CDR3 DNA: TGTGCCAGCAGTTACGGAGGGTTGGGGTCCTACGAGCAGTACTTC

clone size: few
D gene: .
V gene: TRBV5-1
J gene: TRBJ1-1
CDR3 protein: CASSLRQADLNTEAFF
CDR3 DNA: TGCGCCAGCAGCTTGAGGCAGGCGGATCTGAACACTGAAGCTTTCTTT

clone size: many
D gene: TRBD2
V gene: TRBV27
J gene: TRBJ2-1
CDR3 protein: CASSALAGGGNEQFF
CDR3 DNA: TGTGCCAGCTCGGCCCTGGCGGGGGGTGGTAATGAGCAGTTCTTC

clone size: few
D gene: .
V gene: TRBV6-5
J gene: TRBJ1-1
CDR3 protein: CASSYAYSNTEAFF
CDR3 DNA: TGTGCCAGCAGTTACGCGTATTCGAACACTGAAGCTTTCTTT

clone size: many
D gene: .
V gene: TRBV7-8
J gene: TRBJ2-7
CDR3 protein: CASSRGETGIEQYF
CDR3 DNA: TGTGCCAGCAGCAGAGGTGAAACAGGGATTGAGCAGTACTTC

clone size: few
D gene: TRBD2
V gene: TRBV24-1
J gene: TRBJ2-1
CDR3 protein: CATATSDDRNEQFF
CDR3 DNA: TGTGCCACCGCTACTAGCGATGATAGGAATGAGCAGTTCTTC

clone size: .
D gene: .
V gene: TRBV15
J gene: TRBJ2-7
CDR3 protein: CATSRDSGLAEQYF
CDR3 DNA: TGTGCCACCAGCAGAGATTCGGGGTTGGCCGAGCAGTACTTC

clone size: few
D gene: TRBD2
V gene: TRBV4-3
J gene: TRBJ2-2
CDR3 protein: CASSQDLAGDWAGELFF
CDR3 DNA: TGCGCCAGCAGCCAAGACCTAGCGGGGGACTGGGCCGGGGAGCTGTTTTTT

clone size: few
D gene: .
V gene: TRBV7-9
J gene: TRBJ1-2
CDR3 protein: CASSLAGRVYGYTF
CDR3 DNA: TGTGCCAGCAGCTTAGCCGGGCGGGTCTATGGCTACACCTTC

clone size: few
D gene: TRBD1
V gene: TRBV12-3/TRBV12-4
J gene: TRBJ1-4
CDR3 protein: CASTLTGMGEKLFF
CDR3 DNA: TGTGCCAGCACCTTGACAGGGATGGGTGAAAAACTGTTTTTT

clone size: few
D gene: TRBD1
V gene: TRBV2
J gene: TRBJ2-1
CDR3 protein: CASMISGAGGYNEQFF
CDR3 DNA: TGTGCCAGCATGATTTCGGGCGCAGGGGGCTACAATGAGCAGTTCTTC

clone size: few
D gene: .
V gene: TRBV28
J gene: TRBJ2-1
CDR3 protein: CASSLAHAKLFF
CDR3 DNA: TGTGCCAGCAGTTTGGCCCACGCCAAGTTGTTCTTC

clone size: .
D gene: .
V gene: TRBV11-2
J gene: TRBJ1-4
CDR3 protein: CASSSPGSVKEKLFF
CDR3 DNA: TGTGCCAGCAGCTCGCCGGGGTCTGTAAAAGAAAAACTGTTTTTT

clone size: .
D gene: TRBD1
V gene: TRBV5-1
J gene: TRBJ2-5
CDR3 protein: CASSADRGLGETQYF
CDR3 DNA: TGCGCCAGCAGCGCCGACAGGGGGCTTGGAGAGACCCAGTACTTC

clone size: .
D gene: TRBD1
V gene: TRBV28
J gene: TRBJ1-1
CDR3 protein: CASSWTGQITEAFF
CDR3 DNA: TGTGCCAGCAGTTGGACAGGGCAGATCACTGAAGCTTTCTTT

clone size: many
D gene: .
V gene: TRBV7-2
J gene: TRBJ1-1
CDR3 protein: CASSQGTVNTEAFF
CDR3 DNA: TGTGCCAGCAGCCAAGGGACGGTGAACACTGAAGCTTTCTTT

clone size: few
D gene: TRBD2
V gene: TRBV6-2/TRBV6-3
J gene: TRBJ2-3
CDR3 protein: CASSYSGLAGAAQYF
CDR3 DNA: TGTGCCAGCAGTTACTCCGGACTAGCGGGGGCCGCGCAGTATTTT

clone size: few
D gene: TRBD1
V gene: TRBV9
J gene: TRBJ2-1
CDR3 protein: CASSLGQGSRNEQFF
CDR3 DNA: TGTGCCAGCAGCCTGGGACAGGGTAGTAGGAATGAGCAGTTCTTC

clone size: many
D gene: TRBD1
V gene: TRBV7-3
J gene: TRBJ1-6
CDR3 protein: CASSSGTANSPLHF
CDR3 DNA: TGTGCCAGCAGTTCCGGGACAGCAAATTCACCCCTCCACTTT

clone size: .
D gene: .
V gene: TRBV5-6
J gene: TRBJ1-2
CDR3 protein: CASSLEKDGAYGYTF
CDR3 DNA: TGTGCCAGCAGCTTGGAAAAGGACGGGGCCTATGGCTACACCTTC

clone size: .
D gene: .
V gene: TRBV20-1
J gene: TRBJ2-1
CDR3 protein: CSARPSHGAYNEQFF
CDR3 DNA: TGCAGTGCTCGACCCTCTCACGGGGCCTACAATGAGCAGTTCTTC

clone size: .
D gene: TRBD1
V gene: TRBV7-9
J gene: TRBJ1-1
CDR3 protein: CASSRRAGGRTEAFF
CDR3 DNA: TGTGCCAGCAGCCGTCGGGCAGGGGGAAGGACTGAAGCTTTCTTT

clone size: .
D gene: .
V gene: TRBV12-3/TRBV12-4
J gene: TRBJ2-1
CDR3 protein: CASSLGRGYNEQFF
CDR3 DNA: TGTGCCAGCAGTTTAGGACGGGGGTACAATGAGCAGTTCTTC

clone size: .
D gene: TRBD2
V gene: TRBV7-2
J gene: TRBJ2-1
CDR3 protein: CASSLDTSGVISYNEQFF
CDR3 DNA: TGTGCCAGCAGCTTAGATACTAGCGGGGTCATCTCCTACAATGAGCAGTTCTTC

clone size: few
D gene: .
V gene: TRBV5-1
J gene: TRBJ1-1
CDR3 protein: CASSLSGSPEAFF
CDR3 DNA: TGCGCCAGCAGCTTGTCAGGGTCGCCCGAAGCTTTCTTT

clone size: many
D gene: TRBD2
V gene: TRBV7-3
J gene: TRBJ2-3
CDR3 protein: CASSLREADTQYF
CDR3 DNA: TGTGCCAGCAGCTTACGGGAGGCAGATACGCAGTATTTT

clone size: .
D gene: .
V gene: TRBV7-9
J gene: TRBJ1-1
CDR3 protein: CASSSKRVTEAFF
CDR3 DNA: TGTGCCAGCAGCTCGAAAAGGGTGACTGAAGCTTTCTTT

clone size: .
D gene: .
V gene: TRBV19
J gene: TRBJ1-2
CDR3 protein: CASNPERGGWGGYTF
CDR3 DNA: TGTGCCAGTAACCCAGAGAGAGGGGGATGGGGTGGCTACACCTTC

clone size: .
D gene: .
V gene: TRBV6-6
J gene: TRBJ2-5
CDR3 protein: CASSYGTSETQYF
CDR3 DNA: TGTGCCAGCAGTTACGGGACATCAGAGACCCAGTACTTC

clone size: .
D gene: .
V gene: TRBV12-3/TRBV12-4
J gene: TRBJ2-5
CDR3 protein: CASSSPGPLGETQYF
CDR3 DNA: TGTGCCAGCAGCTCACCGGGACCGCTGGGGGAGACCCAGTACTTC

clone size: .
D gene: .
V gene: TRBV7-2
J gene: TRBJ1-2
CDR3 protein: CASSYLGHYGYTF
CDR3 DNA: TGTGCCAGCAGCTACCTGGGACATTATGGCTACACCTTC

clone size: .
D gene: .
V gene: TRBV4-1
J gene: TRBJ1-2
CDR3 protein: CATQDHLRSRNYGYTF
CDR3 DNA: TGCGCCACCCAAGATCACCTCCGAAGCAGGAACTATGGCTACACCTTC

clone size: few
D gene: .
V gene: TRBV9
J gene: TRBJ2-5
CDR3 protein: CASSVGVGYQETQYF
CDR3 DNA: TGTGCCAGCAGCGTGGGCGTGGGGTACCAAGAGACCCAGTACTTC

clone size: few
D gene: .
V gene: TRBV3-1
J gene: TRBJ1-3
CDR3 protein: CASSQDLGGTGNTIYF
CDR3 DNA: TGTGCCAGCAGCCAAGATTTGGGGGGCACTGGAAACACCATATATTTT

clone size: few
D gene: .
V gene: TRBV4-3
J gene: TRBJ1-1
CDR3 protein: CASSQGSQGNTEAFF
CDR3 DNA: TGCGCCAGCAGCCAAGGCTCACAGGGGAACACTGAAGCTTTCTTT

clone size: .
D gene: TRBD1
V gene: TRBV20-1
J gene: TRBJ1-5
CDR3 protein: CSAQGEVGQPQHF
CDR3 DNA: TGCAGTGCCCAGGGGGAGGTAGGACAGCCCCAGCATTTT

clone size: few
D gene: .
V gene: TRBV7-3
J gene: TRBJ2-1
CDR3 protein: CASSLNGQGYEQFF
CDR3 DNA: TGTGCCAGCAGCTTAAACGGGCAGGGATATGAGCAGTTCTTC

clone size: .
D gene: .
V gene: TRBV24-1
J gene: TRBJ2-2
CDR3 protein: CATSDLQVGTGELFF
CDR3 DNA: TGTGCCACCAGTGATTTGCAAGTTGGGACCGGGGAGCTGTTTTTT